The 22 T cell receptor beta chains in this list originate from one sample, sequenced in a study of vaccination effects on CD4 cells after COVID-19. Data came from immunoSEQ multiplex PCR; TCRdb stores just in-frame clones and leaves some out. The table records about 22,000 clones, 73% of them present only once. In the ViraFEST assay, antigen-specific CD4+ clonotypes were identified by expansion after peptide-pool stimulation. Following 10 days of culture, CD4+ T cells were isolated. The antigens of these receptors remain unknown. The starting material was CD4+ T cells from PBMCs cultured with HCoV-229E spike peptides, obtained before COVID-19 vaccination. These receptors were taken from a human donor who received a COVID-19 vaccine.

The rearrangement links TRBV3-1 (or the pseudogene TRBV3-2) to TRBJ1-2; maybe TRBD1 (5 bases). Trimming took off 0 bases at V and 6 bases at J, with 14 bases between the two ends. This CDR3 has 15 residues. Germline CDR1 LGHDT, CDR2 YNNKEL (reference sequence). CDR3 amino acids: CASSQDSARVNGYTF. The DNA for the CDR3 is TGTGCCAGCAGCCAAGATTCTGCCAGGGTGAATGGCTACACCTTC.

The gene calls are TRBV30 and TRBJ2-2; maybe TRBD1 (6 bases). The germline gives CDR1 GTSNPN, CDR2 SVGIG (reference sequence). The CDR3 is 13 amino acids. Trimming cost V 0 bases and J 6 bases, with 8 bases left between them. The CDR3 DNA reads TGTGCCTGGAGTGTTAGGGGGTCCGGGGAGCTGTTTTTT. It translates to CAWSVRGSGELFF. The variable domain in full, with the rest retrieved from reference TRBV30 and TRBJ2-2, is SQTIHQWPATLVQPVGSPLSLECTVEGTSNPNLYWYRQAAGRGLQLLFYSVGIGQISSEVPQNLSASRPQDRQFILSSKKLLLSDSGFYLCAWSVRGSGELFFGEGSRLTVL.

This chain links TRBV10-3 with TRBJ2-5; 8 bases fit TRBD2. The CDR3 is 14 amino acids. Germline CDR1 reads ENHRY; CDR2 reads SYGVKD. The J segment lost 5 bases and the V segment lost 6 bases, leaving 8 bases of the junction unmatched. In DNA form, the CDR3 reads TGTGCCATCAGGGGAGCGGGAGAGTACGAGACCCAGTACTTC. It translates to CAIRGAGEYETQYF.

The chain is built from TRBV14 and TRBJ2-5; 7 bases are shared with TRBD1. With 4 bases clipped from V and 1 base from J, the junction kept 9 bases outside the gene matches. The CDR3 is 16 amino acids. In germline, CDR1 is SGHDN, CDR2 FVKESK. DNA for the CDR3: TGTGCCAGCAGCCCCCTGACAGGGCTTCGCCAAGAGACCCAGTACTTC. This translates into CASSPLTGLRQETQYF.

V gene TRBV7-8 combines with J gene TRBJ2-3; D uncertain. Looked up from germline, CDR1 is SGHVS and CDR2 is FQNEAQ. This CDR3 comprises 17 residues. V lost 5 bases and J lost 0, with 18 bases in between. CDR3: CASSPLDSFASTDTQYF. CDR3 nucleotides: TGTGCCAGCAGCCCGTTAGACTCATTCGCTAGCACAGATACGCAGTATTTT.

The chain has TRBV7-9 and TRBJ1-1, with no clear D. The germline CDR1 and CDR2 sequences are SEHNR and FQNEAQ (reference sequence). The CDR3 is 12 amino acids. Trimming pared 5 bases from V and 9 bases from J, leaving 13 bases between. The CDR3 region is CASSLQKEKAFF. DNA of the CDR3: TGTGCCAGCAGCCTACAGAAGGAAAAAGCTTTCTTT.

The chain carries TRBV3-1 (or the pseudogene TRBV3-2) and TRBJ2-5; 7 bases map to TRBD2. Germline trimming cut 6 bases from V and 5 bases from J; bases unmatched to any gene: 9. CDR1 LGHDT and CDR2 YNNKEL come from the germline V gene (reference sequence). CDR3 size: 14 residues. CDR3 coding DNA: TGTGCCAGCAGTCTTACCCCCGGGGGGGAGACCCAGTACTTC. Protein: CASSLTPGGETQYF.

The chain joins TRBV19 to TRBJ1-2, with D tentatively TRBD1 (6 bases). Trimming stripped 3 bases from V and 9 bases from J, with 14 bases between. The CDR3 is made up of 13 amino acids. Germline V gives CDR1 LNHDA, CDR2 SQIVND (reference sequence). Written as DNA, the CDR3 is TGTGCCAGTAGTATTCCCCCAGGGGTACGCTACACCTTC. Its protein is CASSIPPGVRYTF.

The chain is built from TRBV10-3 and TRBJ2-7, with a weak D call TRBD1 (6 bases). CDR3 size: 14 residues. CDR1 and CDR2 from the germline V gene are ENHRY and SYGVKD. Trimming took 8 bases from V and 5 from J, leaving 19 bases between them. CDR3 nucleotide sequence: TGTGCCATCCGGGATGGCACAGGGCGCGACGAGCAGTACTTC. This sequence encodes CAIRDGTGRDEQYF.

This clone has just a few counts. V gene TRBV3-1 (or the pseudogene TRBV3-2) combines with J gene TRBJ2-1; D may be TRBD2 (5 bases). Looked up from germline, CDR1 is LGHDT and CDR2 is YNNKEL (reference sequence). The CDR3 covers 12 residues. V gave up 1 base and J gave up 14 bases, with 12 bases separating them. The CDR3 sequence: CASSQGWYGEFF. Written as DNA, the CDR3 is TGTGCCAGCAGCCAAGGGTGGTACGGGGAGTTCTTC.

This clone was observed a single time. This rearrangement joins TRBV10-3 to TRBJ2-1; the match to TRBD2 covers 16 bases. Germline V gene lookup returns CDR1 ENHRY and CDR2 SYGVKD. The CDR3 has 18 amino acids. Trimming at V came to 8 bases and at J to 6 bases, leaving 13 bases not matched to a gene. The CDR3 coding sequence is TGTGCCATCGGACCGGGACTAGCGGGGGGGAGGTGGGGCAATGAGCAGTTCTTC. Its translation: CAIGPGLAGGRWGNEQFF.

The chain has TRBV27 and TRBJ1-2, with 7 bases lining up with TRBD1. After removal of 3 bases from V and 4 bases from J, the junction contained 17 bases not matched to a gene. CDR1 MNHEY and CDR2 SMNVEV come from the germline V gene (reference sequence). This CDR3 has 18 residues. CDR3 nucleotide sequence: TGTGCCAGCAGTTTTAAGGGGACAGCATTACATATACTCTATGGCTACACCTTC. This codes for CASSFKGTALHILYGYTF.

J is TRBJ2-3 and V is TRBV5-5; D may correspond to TRBD1 or TRBD2 (6 bases each). Trimming removed 0 bases from V and 4 bases from J, with 12 bases in between. Germline CDR1 SGHKS, CDR2 YYEKEE (reference sequence). The CDR3 is made up of 15 amino acids. This CDR3 reads CASSLAGARPDTQYF. The CDR3 coding sequence is TGTGCCAGCAGCTTGGCGGGGGCCCGGCCAGATACGCAGTATTTT.

This rearrangement joins TRBV30 to TRBJ1-5; tentative D call: TRBD1 (6 bases). This CDR3 has 13 amino acids. In germline, CDR1 is GTSNPN, CDR2 SVGIG (reference sequence). The germline V and J ends were trimmed by 5 bases and 8 bases, with 16 bases remaining between them. The CDR3: CAWSTGTGEPQHF. The DNA for the CDR3 is TGTGCCTGGTCCACAGGGACGGGGGAGCCCCAGCATTTT.

This clone is medium-sized within its sample. This chain links TRBV18 with TRBJ2-3; D is unclear. The V and J ends lost 4 bases and 0 bases respectively, with 11 bases between them. The CDR3 runs 15 residues. Per the germline V gene, CDR1 is KGHSH and CDR2 is LQKENI. Here the CDR3 reads CASSRDFLSTDTQYF. CDR3 sequence (DNA): TGTGCCAGCTCACGGGATTTTCTTAGCACAGATACGCAGTATTTT. Combining the CDR3 with reference TRBV18 and TRBJ2-3 gives the whole variable domain NAGVMQNPRHLVRRRGQEARLRCSPMKGHSHVYWYRQLPEEGLKFMVYLQKENIIDESGMPKERFSAEFPKEGPSILRIQQVVRGDSAAYFCASSRDFLSTDTQYFGPGTRLTVL.

This clone was detected only a few times. The chain combines TRBV5-6 with TRBJ1-2, with a tentative D call TRBD1 (5 bases). The CDR3 has 16 amino acids. Germline V CDR1 and CDR2: SGHDT, YYEEEE. The V end was cut by 1 base, the J end by 5 bases, with 18 bases between. The CDR3 spells CASSLSRRGGEYGYTF. Written as DNA, the CDR3 is TGTGCCAGCAGCTTGAGTCGGAGGGGTGGAGAGTATGGCTACACCTTC. The full variable domain, its missing parts supplied by reference TRBV5-6 and TRBJ1-2, is DAGVTQSPTHLIKTRGQQVTLRCSPKSGHDTVSWYQQALGQGPQFIFQYYEEEERQRGNFPDRFSGHQFPNYSSELNVNALLLGDSALYLCASSLSRRGGEYGYTFGSGTRLTVV.

The chain employs TRBV29-1 and TRBJ2-7; D gene unclear. Germline V gene lookup returns CDR1 SQVTM and CDR2 ANQGSEA. Trimming took 6 bases from V and 0 from J, leaving 15 bases between them. The CDR3 is 14 amino acids. This CDR3 reads CSVGSLYSSYEQYF. The CDR3 DNA is TGCAGCGTCGGCTCGCTATATTCCTCCTACGAGCAGTACTTC.

This chain joins TRBV3-1 (or the pseudogene TRBV3-2) and TRBJ2-7; 10 positions match TRBD2. Per the germline V gene, CDR1 is LGHDT and CDR2 is YNNKEL (reference sequence). The V segment lost 3 bases and the J segment 2 bases; nucleotides outside the gene matches: 4. The CDR3 spans 15 residues. Here the CDR3 reads CASSHSSGGPYEQYF. DNA of the CDR3: TGTGCCAGCAGCCATTCTAGCGGGGGACCCTACGAGCAGTACTTC.

A single count supports this clone. The J gene is TRBJ2-7, the V gene TRBV27; a possible D gene is TRBD1 (5 bases). The germline CDR1 and CDR2 sequences are MNHEY and SMNVEV (reference sequence). CDR3 length: 15 residues. V was clipped by 2 bases and J by 3 bases, with 14 bases between them. As DNA, the CDR3 is TGTGCCAGCAGTTTAACCTCGGTAGGGGTCTACGAGCAGTACTTC. The encoded protein is CASSLTSVGVYEQYF.

This sequence joins TRBV4-1 and TRBJ1-1; 8 bases agree with TRBD1. Germline CDR1 MGHRA, CDR2 YSYEKL. Losses at the gene ends were 2 bases for V and 5 bases for J; bases not matched to a gene: 13. The CDR3 covers 17 residues. CDR3 region: CASSQFTGGARGTEAFF. CDR3 coding DNA: TGCGCCAGCAGCCAATTTACAGGGGGTGCAAGGGGGACTGAAGCTTTCTTT.

There are a few counts of this clone. CDR3 residues: CASSVAENNEQFF. The CDR3 region has the DNA TGTGCCAGCAGCGTAGCTGAAAACAATGAGCAGTTCTTC. The chain has TRBV9 and TRBJ2-1; D call uncertain. Germline V gene lookup returns CDR1 SGDLS and CDR2 YYNGEE. Trimming took off 0 bases at V and 5 bases at J, with 6 bases between the two ends. There are 13 residues in the CDR3.

The rearrangement joins TRBV6-5 to TRBJ2-5; D may be TRBD1 (6 bases). The CDR3 is 13 residues long. Germline loops: CDR1 MNHEY, CDR2 SVGAGI. V was trimmed by 6 bases and J by 4 bases, leaving 12 bases between them. The CDR3 spells CASSPFRGETQYF. The DNA of the CDR3 is TGTGCCAGCAGCCCCTTCAGGGGAGAGACCCAGTACTTC.